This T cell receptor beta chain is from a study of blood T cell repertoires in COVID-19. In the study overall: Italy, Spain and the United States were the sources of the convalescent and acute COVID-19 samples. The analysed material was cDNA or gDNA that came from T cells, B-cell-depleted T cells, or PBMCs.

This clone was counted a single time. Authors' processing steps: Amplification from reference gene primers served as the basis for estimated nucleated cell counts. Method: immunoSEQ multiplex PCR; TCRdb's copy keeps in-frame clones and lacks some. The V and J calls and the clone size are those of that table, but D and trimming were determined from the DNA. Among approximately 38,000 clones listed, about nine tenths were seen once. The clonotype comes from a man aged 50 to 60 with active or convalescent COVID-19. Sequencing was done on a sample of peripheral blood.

CDR3 in DNA: TGTGCCAGCAGCTTAGCGAGAACAGAGAATAACTATGGCTACACCTTC. It encodes CASSLARTENNYGYTF. The V gene is TRBV7-9, the J gene TRBJ1-2; no reliable D call. Germline V gives CDR1 SEHNR, CDR2 FQNEAQ (reference sequence). The CDR3 consists of 16 residues. V lost 0 bases and J 1 base, leaving 12 bases between the germline ends.